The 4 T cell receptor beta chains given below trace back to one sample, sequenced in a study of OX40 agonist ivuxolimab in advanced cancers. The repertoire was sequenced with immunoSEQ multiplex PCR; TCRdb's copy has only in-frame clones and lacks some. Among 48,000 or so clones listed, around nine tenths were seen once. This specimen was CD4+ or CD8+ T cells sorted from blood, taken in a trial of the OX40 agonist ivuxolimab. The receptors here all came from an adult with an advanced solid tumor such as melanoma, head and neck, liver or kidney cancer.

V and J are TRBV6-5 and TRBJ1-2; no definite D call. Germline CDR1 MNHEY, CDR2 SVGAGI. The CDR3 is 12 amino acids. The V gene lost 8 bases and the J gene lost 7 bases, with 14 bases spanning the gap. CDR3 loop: CASAPGRGGYTF. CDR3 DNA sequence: TGTGCCAGCGCTCCGGGGAGAGGTGGCTACACCTTC.

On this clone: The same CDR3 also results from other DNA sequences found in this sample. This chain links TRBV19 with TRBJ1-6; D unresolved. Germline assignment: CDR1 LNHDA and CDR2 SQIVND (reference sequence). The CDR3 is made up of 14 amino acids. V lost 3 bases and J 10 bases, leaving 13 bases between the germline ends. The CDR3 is CASSMGGLGSPLHF. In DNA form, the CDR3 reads TGTGCCAGTAGTATGGGTGGACTGGGCTCACCCCTCCACTTT.

CDR3 in amino acids: CASSSRETNTEAFF. The CDR3 bases are TGTGCCAGCAGCTCCCGAGAAACGAACACTGAAGCTTTCTTT. The chain carries TRBV13 and TRBJ1-1; D remains unclear. Germline V gene lookup returns CDR1 PRHDT and CDR2 FYEKMQ (reference sequence). This CDR3 contains 14 residues. Trimming removed 4 bases from V and 1 base from J, with 10 bases in between.

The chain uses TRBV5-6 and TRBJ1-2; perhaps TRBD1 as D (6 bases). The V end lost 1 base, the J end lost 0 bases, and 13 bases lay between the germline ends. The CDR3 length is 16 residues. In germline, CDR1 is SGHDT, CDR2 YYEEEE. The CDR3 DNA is TGTGCCAGCAGCTTGCACCTGACAGGAGCTAACTATGGCTACACCTTC. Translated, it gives CASSLHLTGANYGYTF.